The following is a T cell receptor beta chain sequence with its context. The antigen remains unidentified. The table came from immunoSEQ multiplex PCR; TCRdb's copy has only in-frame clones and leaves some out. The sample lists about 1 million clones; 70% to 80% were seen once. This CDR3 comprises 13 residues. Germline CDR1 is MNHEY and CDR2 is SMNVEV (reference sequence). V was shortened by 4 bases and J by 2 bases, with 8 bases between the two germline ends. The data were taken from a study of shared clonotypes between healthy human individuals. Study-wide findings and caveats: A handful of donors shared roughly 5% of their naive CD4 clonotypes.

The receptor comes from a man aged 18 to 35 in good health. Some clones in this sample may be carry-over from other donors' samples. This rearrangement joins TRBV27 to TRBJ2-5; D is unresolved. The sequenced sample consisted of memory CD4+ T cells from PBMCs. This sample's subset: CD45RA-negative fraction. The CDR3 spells CASSSYTQETQYF. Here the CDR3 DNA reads TGTGCCAGCAGTTCTTACACTCAAGAGACCCAGTACTTC.